This record concerns one TCR beta chain sequence. The authors' processing: Researchers report that nucleated cell counts were estimated from reference gene primer amplification. Generated by immunoSEQ multiplex PCR, the TCRdb table keeps only in-frame clones and is missing some. That table furnishes V, J and clone size, whereas the DNA furnished D and trimming. Of a few hundred thousand clones in the sample, about 88% are singletons; the top ten hold 15% to 20%. V gave up 8 bases and J gave up 2 bases; unmatched junction bases: 9. Germline lookup yields CDR1 ENHRY and CDR2 SYGVKD. The CDR3 contains 14 residues. This sample is part of a study of blood T cell repertoires in COVID-19. The overall study: Acute and convalescent COVID-19 samples came from the United States, Italy and Spain.

The clonotype was recovered from a man aged 50 or older with COVID-19, enrolled during active disease. The sequencing sample was made of peripheral blood. This sequence joins TRBV10-3 and TRBJ2-7; TRBD2 aligns across 7 bases. This chain's CDR3 is CAISLTSLAYEQYF. Here the CDR3 DNA reads TGTGCCATCTCGCTGACTAGCCTCGCCTACGAGCAGTACTTC.